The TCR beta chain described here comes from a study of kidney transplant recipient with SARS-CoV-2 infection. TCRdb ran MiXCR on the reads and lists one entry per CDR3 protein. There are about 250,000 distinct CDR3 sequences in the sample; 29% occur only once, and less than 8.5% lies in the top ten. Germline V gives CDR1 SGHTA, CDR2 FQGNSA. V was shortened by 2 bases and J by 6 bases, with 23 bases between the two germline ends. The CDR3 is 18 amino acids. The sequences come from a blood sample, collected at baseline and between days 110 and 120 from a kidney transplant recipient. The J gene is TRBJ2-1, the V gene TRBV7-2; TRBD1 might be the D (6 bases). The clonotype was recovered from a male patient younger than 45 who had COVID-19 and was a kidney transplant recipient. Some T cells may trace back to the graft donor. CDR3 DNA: TGTGCCAGCAGCTTATTGGCCTGGACGGGACAAACGGGCAATGAGCAGTTCTTC. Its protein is CASSLLAWTGQTGNEQFF. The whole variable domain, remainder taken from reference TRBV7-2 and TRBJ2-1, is GAGVSQSPSNKVTEKGKDVELRCDPISGHTALYWYRQSLGQGLEFLIYFQGNSAPDKSGLPSDRFSAERTGGSVSTLTIQRTQQEDSAVYLCASSLLAWTGQTGNEQFFGPGTRLTVL.